Presented here are 27 T cell receptor beta chains from one specimen sequenced in a study of cytomegalovirus exposure and HLA in healthy donors. With 60 Vbeta and 13 Jbeta primers, the PCR was carried out. Profiling relied on immunoSEQ multiplex PCR, and the TCRdb table lists in-frame clones only, not all of them. Here the sample spans around 150,000 clones, 77% being singletons. The sample consisted of PBMCs. Receptors originate from a man aged 25 to 40 in good health and CMV-seronegative.

The gene calls are TRBV13 and TRBJ2-5, with 7 bases identical to TRBD1. The CDR3 extends over 15 amino acids. Trimming removed 2 bases from V and 0 bases from J; junction bases left unmatched: 3. Germline-derived CDR1 and CDR2 are PRHDT and FYEKMQ (reference sequence). The CDR3 sequence: CASSLTGAYQETQYF. The CDR3 region has the DNA TGTGCCAGCAGCTTAACAGGGGCGTACCAAGAGACCCAGTACTTC.

This chain's CDR3 is CASSIGTSGDLLYEQYF. The CDR3 nucleotides are TGTGCCAGTAGTATAGGGACTAGCGGCGATCTTCTATACGAGCAGTACTTC. The chain recombines TRBV19 with TRBJ2-7; TRBD2 agrees at 10 bases. This CDR3 has 17 amino acids. V lost 1 base, J lost 4 bases, and 10 bases stayed unmatched. The V gene's germline CDR1 is LNHDA and CDR2 SQIVND (reference sequence).

The V and J genes are TRBV27 and TRBJ2-1; TRBD1 matches at 7 bases. Germline CDR1 is MNHEY and CDR2 is SMNVEV (reference sequence). V shed 3 bases, J shed 10 bases, and the junction held 6 bases outside the gene matches. This CDR3 has 13 amino acids. This chain's CDR3 is CASSFQTGEEQFF. The CDR3 DNA sequence: TGTGCCAGCAGTTTTCAAACAGGGGAGGAGCAGTTCTTC.

This clone showed up just a few times. The chain employs TRBV9 and TRBJ2-2; D is possibly TRBD1 (5 bases). Germline V gene sequence: CDR1 SGDLS, CDR2 YYNGEE. CDR3 length: 13 residues. V lost 3 bases and J lost 7, with 10 bases in between. The CDR3 protein is CASSAIRVGELFF. The CDR3 nucleotides are TGTGCCAGCAGCGCCATCAGGGTCGGGGAGCTGTTTTTT.

The chain links TRBV15 to TRBJ2-7, with 7 bases fitting TRBD1. Looked up from germline, CDR1 is LNHNV and CDR2 is YYDKDF (reference sequence). Unmatched junction bases numbered 4, after V lost 0 bases and J lost 2 bases. This CDR3 has 15 amino acids. CDR3: CATSRDGDSPYEQYF. The DNA for the CDR3 is TGTGCCACCAGCAGAGACGGGGACAGCCCCTACGAGCAGTACTTC.

The rearrangement joins TRBV5-1 to TRBJ2-3; possible D gene TRBD1, 5 bases. CDR1 SGHRS and CDR2 YFSETQ come from the germline V gene. The CDR3 consists of 12 residues. The V end was cut by 3 bases, the J end by 6 bases, with 8 bases between. CDR3 DNA: TGCGCCAGCAGCTACCCAGGGGATACGCAGTATTTT. Protein sequence: CASSYPGDTQYF.

Judged by abundance, this clone is medium-sized. The chain carries TRBV15 and TRBJ2-5, with a possible D match to TRBD2 (6 bases). Germline CDR1 is LNHNV and CDR2 is YYDKDF (reference sequence). The CDR3 has 15 residues. Trimming shortened V by 2 bases and J by 5 bases, and 15 bases separated the two germline ends. Here the CDR3 DNA reads TGTGCCACCAGCAGACGGTCGGGGGTCGGGGAGACCCAGTACTTC. It yields the protein CATSRRSGVGETQYF.

This clone is a singleton in its sample. The gene calls are TRBV19 and TRBJ2-5; possible D gene TRBD2, 6 bases. Deletions cut 10 bases from V and 2 bases from J, with 17 bases between. Per germline, CDR1 LNHDA and CDR2 SQIVND (reference sequence). CDR3 size: 14 residues. CDR3 region: CATSRGRDQETQYF. CDR3 in DNA: TGTGCCACCTCCCGGGGGAGAGATCAAGAGACCCAGTACTTC.

The chain couples TRBV5-4 to TRBJ1-1; a weak D match, TRBD1 (5 bases). Germline loops: CDR1 SGHNT, CDR2 YYREEE (reference sequence). The V end lost 4 bases, the J end lost 6 bases, and 13 bases lay between the germline ends. This CDR3 region has 13 residues. CDR3 amino acids: CASSVVGGAEAFF. For the CDR3, the DNA is TGTGCCAGCAGCGTGGTGGGAGGGGCTGAAGCTTTCTTT. Filled out from reference TRBV5-4 and TRBJ1-1, the complete variable domain reads ETGVTQSPTHLIKTRGQQVTLRCSSQSGHNTVSWYQQALGQGPQFIFQYYREEENGRGNFPPRFSGLQFPNYSSELNVNALELDDSALYLCASSVVGGAEAFFGQGTRLTVV.

The rearrangement links TRBV30 to TRBJ2-7; 13 bases match TRBD2. V lost 6 bases to trimming and J lost 4 bases; unmatched junction nucleotides: 9. The germline V gene encodes CDR1 GTSNPN and CDR2 SVGIG (reference sequence). The CDR3 length is 15 residues. The chain's CDR3 is CACRLGLAGPYEQYF. CDR3 DNA: TGTGCCTGCAGATTGGGACTAGCGGGACCATACGAGCAGTACTTC.

The table lists this clone with a few counts. The chain combines TRBV19 with TRBJ1-1; D uncertain. CDR3 length equals 13 residues. V dropped 5 bases and J dropped 1 base, with 8 bases sitting between them. Germline loops: CDR1 LNHDA, CDR2 SQIVND (reference sequence). In DNA form, the CDR3 reads TGTGCCAGTAGTCGGGAGGGGAACACTGAAGCTTTCTTT. Protein sequence: CASSREGNTEAFF.

This chain links TRBV18 with TRBJ2-7; 7 bases agree with TRBD1. V dropped 5 bases and J dropped 7; count of bases not matched to a gene: 20. The CDR3 runs 17 residues. Germline V CDR1 and CDR2: KGHSH, LQKENI. CDR3 sequence reads: CASSTRGPGTTYEEQYF. CDR3 in DNA: TGTGCCAGCTCAACAAGGGGGCCCGGGACAACTTACGAAGAGCAGTACTTC.

The chain recombines TRBV6-4 with TRBJ2-1; 7 nucleotides line up with TRBD2. CDR3 length equals 14 residues. V trimming: 4 bases; J trimming: 7 bases; junction bases outside the gene matches: 7. CDR1 is MRHNA and CDR2 is SNTAGT in the germline V gene. CDR3 protein: CASSVDGAGNEQFF. DNA for the CDR3: TGTGCCAGCAGTGTCGATGGAGCGGGGAATGAGCAGTTCTTC.

The V and J genes are TRBV28 and TRBJ2-2; D remains ambiguous. V gave up 3 bases and J gave up 1 base, with 6 bases separating them. This CDR3 is 14 amino acids long. CDR1 and CDR2 from the germline V gene are MDHEN and SYDVKM. For the CDR3, the DNA is TGTGCCAGCAGTTTCAGACAGAACACCGGGGAGCTGTTTTTT. It codes for CASSFRQNTGELFF.

The chain recombines TRBV28 with TRBJ2-4; the match to TRBD1 covers 7 bases. V dropped 2 bases and J dropped 9; count of bases not matched to a gene: 7. This CDR3 region has 14 residues. CDR1 is MDHEN and CDR2 is SYDVKM in the germline V gene. The chain's CDR3 is CASSLVQGFGIQYF. As DNA, the CDR3 is TGTGCCAGCAGTTTAGTACAGGGGTTCGGCATTCAGTACTTC. The variable domain in full, completed from reference TRBV28 and TRBJ2-4, reads DVKVTQSSRYLVKRTGEKVFLECVQDMDHENMFWYRQDPGLGLRLIYFSYDVKMKEKGDIPEGYSVSREKKERFSLILESASTNQTSMYLCASSLVQGFGIQYFGAGTRLSVL.

The chain carries TRBV10-3 and TRBJ2-2; TRBD1 matches 8 bases. The CDR3 extends over 16 amino acids. Germline-derived CDR1 and CDR2 are ENHRY and SYGVKD. V lost 2 bases, J lost 2 bases, and 4 bases stayed unmatched. CDR3 sequence: CAISEPGQGNTGELFF. The CDR3 DNA reads TGTGCCATCAGTGAGCCAGGACAGGGAAACACCGGGGAGCTGTTTTTT.

The chain has TRBV5-6 and TRBJ2-7, with a possible D match to TRBD2 (6 bases). CDR1 is SGHDT and CDR2 is YYEEEE in the germline V gene. Trimming removed 1 base at V and 1 base at J, with 12 bases between. This CDR3 is 15 amino acids long. This CDR3 reads CASSLWRGASYEQYF. The CDR3 DNA reads TGTGCCAGCAGCTTGTGGCGGGGTGCTTCCTACGAGCAGTACTTC.

The chain recombines TRBV28 with TRBJ2-1, with D possibly being TRBD1 (6 bases). Germline CDR1 is MDHEN and CDR2 is SYDVKM. Trimming cost V 6 bases and J 4 bases, with 13 bases left between them. The CDR3 sequence is 14 residues long. CDR3 sequence (DNA): TGTGCCAGCAGCCCTCCAGGGGAGTACAATGAGCAGTTCTTC. As protein: CASSPPGEYNEQFF. Combining the CDR3 with reference TRBV28 and TRBJ2-1 gives the whole variable domain DVKVTQSSRYLVKRTGEKVFLECVQDMDHENMFWYRQDPGLGLRLIYFSYDVKMKEKGDIPEGYSVSREKKERFSLILESASTNQTSMYLCASSPPGEYNEQFFGPGTRLTVL.

The rearrangement links TRBV7-9 to TRBJ1-2; D gene unclear. V lost 3 bases and J lost 10, with 12 bases in between. In germline, CDR1 is SEHNR, CDR2 FQNEAQ (reference sequence). CDR3 length: 12 amino acids. The CDR3 region has the DNA TGTGCCAGCAGCTTTACGGGGTTTGCCTACACCTTC. Protein: CASSFTGFAYTF.

V usage is TRBV7-9 and J usage is TRBJ2-3, with no clear D. There are 13 residues in the CDR3. Trimming cost V 4 bases and J 0 bases, with 5 bases left between them. Germline lookup yields CDR1 SEHNR and CDR2 FQNEAQ (reference sequence). CDR3 DNA: TGTGCCAGCAGCTCGACTAGCACAGATACGCAGTATTTT. It encodes CASSSTSTDTQYF.

V gene TRBV4-2 combines with J gene TRBJ1-4; TRBD1 matches at 12 bases. Trimming removed 4 bases from V and 11 bases from J; junction bases left unmatched: 11. In germline, CDR1 is LGHNA, CDR2 YNFKEQ. The CDR3 extends over 16 amino acids. CDR3 sequence (DNA): TGTGCCAGCAGCCGAAGCCGGGGACAGGGGGCTGTGAAACTGTTTTTT. Amino acid sequence: CASSRSRGQGAVKLFF.

The V gene is TRBV10-2, the J gene TRBJ2-7, with D uncertain. The length of the CDR3 is 13 residues. Trimming cost V 8 bases and J 8 bases, with 19 bases left between them. Germline CDR1 and CDR2: WSHSY and SAAADI. CDR3 DNA: TGCGCCAGCTCCGGGTCCCTTTATCTTCAGCAGTACTTC. Translating gives CASSGSLYLQQYF.

The V call is TRBV14, the J call TRBJ2-1; D is possibly TRBD2 (5 bases). CDR3 length: 15 residues. Germline CDR1 SGHDN, CDR2 FVKESK. Trimming shortened V by 1 base and J by 0 bases, and 7 bases separated the two germline ends. The CDR3 here is CASSQAAVSYNEQFF. The CDR3 DNA reads as TGTGCCAGCAGCCAAGCAGCGGTCTCCTACAATGAGCAGTTCTTC.

Comment on this clone: A read error may account for a junction end that differs from germline. V usage is TRBV4-1 and J usage is TRBJ1-5; unclear D gene. CDR1 and CDR2 (germline): MGHRA, YSYEKL. There are 15 residues in the CDR3. The CDR3 sequence is CASSQQPGTNRPQHF. In nucleotides, the CDR3 is TGCGCCAGCAGCCAACAGCCGGGAACTAATCGGCCCCAGCATTTT.

The J gene is TRBJ2-7, the V gene TRBV30; the match to TRBD1 covers 8 bases. CDR3 length equals 14 residues. The germline V gene has CDR1 GTSNPN and CDR2 SVGIG (reference sequence). Trimming at V came to 1 base and at J to 2 bases, leaving 4 bases not matched to a gene. The CDR3 region is CAWSAGTGAYEQYF. The CDR3 nucleotides read TGTGCCTGGAGTGCCGGGACAGGAGCCTACGAGCAGTACTTC.

The J gene is TRBJ2-7, the V gene TRBV7-9; the match to TRBD1 covers 11 bases. The CDR3 consists of 15 residues. After removal of 1 base from V and 2 bases from J, the junction contained 1 base not matched to a gene. Germline CDR1 SEHNR, CDR2 FQNEAQ (reference sequence). The CDR3 DNA reads as TGTGCCAGCAGCTTAGGGACAGGGGGCGCCTACGAGCAGTACTTC. Protein product: CASSLGTGGAYEQYF.

CDR3 bases: TGTGCCAGCAGGGCACTAGCGTCCGGGGCCAACGTCCTGACTTTC. This encodes CASRALASGANVLTF. The chain has TRBV11-2 and TRBJ2-6, with 7 bases identical to TRBD2. V was clipped by 6 bases and J by 4 bases; unmatched bases: 6. Germline V gene data show CDR1 as SGHAT and CDR2 as FQNNGV. CDR3 length: 15 amino acids.